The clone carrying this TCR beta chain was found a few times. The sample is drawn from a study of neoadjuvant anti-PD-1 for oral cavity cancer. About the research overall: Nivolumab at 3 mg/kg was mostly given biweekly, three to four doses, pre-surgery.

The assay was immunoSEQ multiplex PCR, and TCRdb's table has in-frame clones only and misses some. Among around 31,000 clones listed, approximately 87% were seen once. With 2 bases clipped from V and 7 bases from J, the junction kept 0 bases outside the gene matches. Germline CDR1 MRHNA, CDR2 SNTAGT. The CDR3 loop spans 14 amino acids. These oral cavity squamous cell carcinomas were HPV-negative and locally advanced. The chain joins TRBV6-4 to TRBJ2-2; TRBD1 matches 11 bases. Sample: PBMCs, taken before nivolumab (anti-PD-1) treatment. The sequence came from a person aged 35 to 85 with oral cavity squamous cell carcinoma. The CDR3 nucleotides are TGTGCCAGCAGTGACGGGACAGGGGGCGGGGAGCTGTTTTTT. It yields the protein CASSDGTGGGELFF.